This is a list of T cell receptor beta chains from one sample in a study of CD8 T cells in ankylosing spondylitis. A single record per CDR3 protein comes from TCRdb applying MiXCR to the 5' RACE reads. The table records around 130,000 distinct CDR3 sequences, 7% to 10% of them present only once. The sample comprised blood, either unsorted or a sorted T cell fraction (not recorded which). These receptors were obtained from a male donor with ankylosing spondylitis or in good health (not recorded which). Both conserved end residues are part of each CDR3. The D gene is left open where the match is weak. Clone sizes are given selectively: once, few, many, or a class where the clone is expanded.

d_call,j_call,v_call,clone_size,cdr3_aa,cdr3_nt
NA,TRBJ1-6,TRBV7-9,many,CASSLNGGRDSPLHF,TGTGCCAGCAGCCTGAACGGGGGCCGAGATTCACCCCTCCACTTT
NA,TRBJ1-2,TRBV29-1,many,CSAYPGDGGSYGYTF,TGCAGCGCCTACCCAGGGGACGGAGGGAGCTATGGCTACACCTTC
NA,TRBJ2-5,TRBV12-3/TRBV12-4,many,CASSKAGVETQYF,TGTGCCAGCAGCAAAGCAGGGGTGGAGACCCAGTACTTC
NA,TRBJ1-3,TRBV2,many,CASSEVGSGNTIYF,TGTGCCAGCAGTGAAGTTGGATCCGGAAACACCATATATTTT
TRBD2,TRBJ2-1,TRBV4-2,NA,CASSQDMGTSVASYNEQFF,TGTGCCAGCAGCCAAGACATGGGGACTAGCGTAGCTTCCTACAATGAGCAGTTCTTC
TRBD1,TRBJ2-3,TRBV3-1,many,CASSRDSGDTQYF,TGTGCCAGCAGCCGGGACAGCGGAGATACGCAGTATTTT
TRBD1,TRBJ1-1,TRBV12-3/TRBV12-4,few,CASSSRGMGAFF,TGTGCCAGCAGTTCCAGGGGGATGGGAGCTTTCTTT
TRBD2,TRBJ2-1,TRBV6-1,many,CASSEMGLAGWFF,TGTGCCAGCAGTGAAATGGGACTAGCGGGATGGTTCTTC
TRBD1,TRBJ2-5,TRBV29-1,many,CSVVTGWETQYF,TGCAGCGTAGTGACAGGGTGGGAGACCCAGTACTTC
NA,TRBJ2-7,TRBV20-1,many,CRAVAGVSYEQYF,TGCAGGGCCGTGGCGGGCGTGTCCTACGAGCAGTACTTC
NA,TRBJ2-5,TRBV18,NA,CASSPEETQYF,TGTGCCAGCTCACCAGAAGAGACCCAGTACTTC
TRBD1,TRBJ2-2,TRBV7-2,many,CASSLATGGRTGELFF,TGTGCCAGCAGCTTAGCGACAGGGGGTCGAACCGGGGAGCTGTTTTTT
TRBD1,TRBJ2-2,TRBV20-1,many,CSASLMNRGSGELFF,TGCAGTGCTAGCCTCATGAACAGGGGATCGGGGGAGCTGTTTTTT
NA,TRBJ1-1,TRBV4-3,many,CASSQDGRWGTEAFF,TGCGCCAGCAGCCAAGATGGAAGGTGGGGCACTGAAGCTTTCTTT
NA,TRBJ2-1,TRBV5-1,many,CASSLRAGRSYNEQFF,TGCGCCAGCAGCCTACGGGCGGGCCGATCCTACAATGAGCAGTTCTTC
TRBD2,TRBJ2-1,TRBV7-6,many,CASSSTSGSNEQFF,TGTGCCAGCAGCTCCACTAGCGGGAGCAATGAGCAGTTCTTC
TRBD1,TRBJ2-2,TRBV6-2/TRBV6-3,many,CASRPGTGNTGELFF,TGTGCCAGCAGACCCGGGACAGGGAACACCGGGGAGCTGTTTTTT
NA,TRBJ2-2,TRBV6-5,few,CASSYSAPMVTGELFF,TGTGCCAGCAGTTATTCCGCCCCGATGGTGACCGGGGAGCTGTTTTTT
NA,TRBJ2-1,TRBV11-2,few,CASSLGIGNYNEQFF,TGTGCCAGCAGCTTAGGCATAGGGAATTACAATGAGCAGTTCTTC
TRBD1,TRBJ2-5,TRBV6-1,many,CASSPGDRQQETQYF,TGTGCCAGCAGTCCGGGGGACAGGCAACAAGAGACCCAGTACTTC
NA,TRBJ2-3,TRBV20-1,many,CSARGPRGTDTQYF,TGCAGTGCTAGAGGGCCTAGGGGCACAGATACGCAGTATTTT
NA,TRBJ2-3,TRBV5-1,many,CASSPGGISTDTQYF,TGCGCCAGCAGCCCGGGCGGGATCAGCACAGATACGCAGTATTTT
NA,TRBJ2-7,TRBV21-1,many,CASSKGGRGGIYEQYF,TGTGCCAGCAGCAAGGGGGGCAGGGGCGGAATCTACGAGCAGTACTTC
TRBD1,TRBJ2-7,TRBV20-1,many,CSAKGQLMYEQYF,TGCAGTGCTAAGGGACAGCTAATGTACGAGCAGTACTTC
NA,TRBJ1-1,TRBV27,many,CASSLSGDSFWITEAFF,TGTGCCAGCAGTTTATCCGGGGATAGTTTTTGGATCACTGAAGCTTTCTTT
NA,TRBJ2-7,TRBV29-1,many,CSVEAASYEQYF,TGCAGCGTTGAGGCCGCTTCCTACGAGCAGTACTTC
TRBD2,TRBJ2-7,TRBV7-2,many,CASSLFLAGGGHEQYF,TGTGCCAGCAGCTTATTCCTAGCGGGAGGTGGACACGAGCAGTACTTC
NA,TRBJ1-2,TRBV28,many,CASSLPPDSYGYTF,TGTGCCAGCAGTTTACCCCCGGACAGCTATGGCTACACCTTC
NA,TRBJ2-5,TRBV5-5,few,CASTISGAGETQYF,TGTGCCAGCACTATTTCCGGGGCTGGGGAGACCCAGTACTTC
TRBD1,TRBJ2-1,TRBV4-3,NA,CASSQSGGLNEQFF,TGCGCCAGCAGCCAATCAGGGGGCCTCAATGAGCAGTTCTTC
TRBD2,TRBJ2-1,TRBV3-1,many,CASSQPEGLDNKFF,TGTGCCAGCAGCCAACCCGAGGGACTAGATAATAAGTTCTTC
NA,TRBJ1-2,TRBV12-3/TRBV12-4,many,CASSPGQSLGYTF,TGTGCCAGCAGTCCCGGACAGAGTCTTGGCTACACCTTC
NA,TRBJ2-1,TRBV2,NA,CASCPKTWEYPSYNEQFF,TGTGCCAGCTGTCCCAAAACATGGGAGTATCCCTCCTACAATGAGCAGTTCTTC
TRBD2,TRBJ2-7,TRBV29-1,many,CSVGVTSAHEQYF,TGCAGCGTTGGGGTTACTAGCGCCCACGAGCAGTACTTC
NA,TRBJ2-3,TRBV4-3,once,CASSQELQGAGKGISDTQYF,TGCGCCAGCAGCCAAGAATTACAAGGTGCTGGAAAGGGGATATCAGATACGCAGTATTTT
NA,TRBJ2-2,TRBV11-2,many,CASSLTPVDTGELFF,TGTGCCAGCAGCTTAACACCGGTGGACACCGGGGAGCTGTTTTTT
NA,TRBJ2-5,TRBV12-3/TRBV12-4,many,CASTWGTSASETQYF,TGTGCCAGCACATGGGGGACGTCTGCTTCGGAGACCCAGTACTTC
NA,TRBJ2-7,TRBV7-8,many,CASSLGGSTDPYF,TGTGCCAGCAGCTTAGGAGGGTCTACTGATCCGTACTTC
TRBD2,TRBJ2-2,TRBV11-1,many,CASSLAWPSGSTGELFF,TGTGCCAGCAGCTTAGCGTGGCCTAGCGGTAGCACCGGGGAGCTGTTTTTT
NA,TRBJ2-5,TRBV7-9,many,CASSTWTATGVEETQYF,TGTGCCAGCAGCACCTGGACAGCGACGGGGGTCGAAGAGACCCAGTACTTC
NA,TRBJ1-2,TRBV20-1,many,CSAKGTGNYGYTF,TGCAGTGCGAAGGGCACAGGGAATTATGGCTACACCTTC
TRBD1,TRBJ1-1,TRBV6-2/TRBV6-3,few,CASSYSGRGQTEAFF,TGTGCCAGCAGTTACTCGGGCAGGGGGCAAACTGAAGCTTTCTTT
TRBD2,TRBJ2-1,TRBV29-1,many,CSVVPSGRGIHEQFF,TGCAGCGTTGTTCCTAGCGGGAGAGGTATCCATGAGCAGTTCTTC
TRBD1,TRBJ2-2,TRBV5-1,many,CASSLVPGTENTGELFF,TGCGCCAGCAGCTTGGTACCCGGGACAGAGAACACCGGGGAGCTGTTTTTT
NA,TRBJ1-3,TRBV28,NA,CASSFALAGFRNTIYF,TGTGCCAGCAGTTTCGCCCTAGCGGGGTTCAGAAACACCATATATTTT
TRBD1,TRBJ2-5,TRBV11-2,NA,CASSLNRGRETQYF,TGTGCCAGCAGCTTAAACAGGGGTCGTGAGACCCAGTACTTC
TRBD2,TRBJ2-3,TRBV28,few,CASRVGGVGGRIPDTQYF,TGTGCCAGCAGAGTGGGGGGGGTTGGCGGGAGGATCCCAGATACGCAGTATTTT
TRBD1,TRBJ1-2,TRBV12-3/TRBV12-4,many,CASSPNGQGGTYGYTF,TGTGCCAGCAGTCCGAACGGACAGGGAGGAACTTATGGCTACACCTTC
NA,TRBJ2-3,TRBV5-1,many,CASSAQAASVGTDTQYF,TGCGCCAGCAGCGCCCAAGCGGCTAGCGTAGGCACAGATACGCAGTATTTT
TRBD2,TRBJ2-7,TRBV27,many,CASSRWTSYEQYF,TGTGCCAGCAGCCGATGGACTAGCTACGAGCAGTACTTC
TRBD1,TRBJ1-6,TRBV2,NA,CASILDRVDSPLHF,TGTGCCAGCATCTTGGACAGGGTAGATTCACCCCTCCACTTT
NA,TRBJ1-1,TRBV7-9,NA,CASSLVGAVDTEAFF,TGTGCCAGCAGCTTAGTTGGCGCGGTTGACACTGAAGCTTTCTTT
TRBD1,TRBJ2-1,TRBV7-2,many,CASSPHRQGRYNEQFF,TGTGCCAGCAGCCCCCATAGACAGGGACGCTACAATGAGCAGTTCTTC
TRBD1,TRBJ2-5,TRBV7-9,NA,CASSPVGTVQETQYF,TGTGCCAGCAGCCCGGTCGGGACAGTCCAAGAGACCCAGTACTTC
NA,TRBJ2-1,TRBV5-5,many,CASRKERAANEQFF,TGTGCCAGCAGGAAGGAGAGGGCCGCCAATGAGCAGTTCTTC
NA,TRBJ2-1,TRBV5-4,few,CASTVGSKNEQFF,TGTGCCAGCACCGTTGGGTCGAAGAATGAGCAGTTCTTC
TRBD1,TRBJ2-2,TRBV7-9,few,CASSLDRGLAGELFF,TGTGCCAGCAGCCTGGACAGGGGGCTAGCCGGGGAGCTGTTTTTT